The 14 T cell receptor beta chains presented below share a single source sample, sequenced in a study of T cells expressing NK-cell markers. TCRdb reworked the 5' RACE reads into one entry per CDR3 protein, no DNA. The sample includes 120,000 to 150,000 distinct CDR3 sequences. Material for sequencing was blood T cells: a sorted CD56 or NKG2C T cell subset, CD4+ or CD8+ T cells, or bulk PBMC T cells (not recorded which). These receptors all come from a man between 18 and 35 years old in good health.

This chain joins TRBV15 and TRBJ2-3; the D call from TCRdb, TRBD1, cannot be confirmed without DNA. The germline CDR1 and CDR2 sequences are LNHNV and YYDKDF (reference sequence). There are 16 residues in the CDR3. The CDR3 is CATSKEDRGGTDTQYF.

The gene calls are TRBV12-3 or TRBV12-4 and TRBJ1-1. The CDR3 runs 14 residues. The CDR3 is CASSFGTMNTEAFF.

Here the CDR3 reads CASSEVGERYEQYF. V usage is TRBV25-1 and J usage is TRBJ2-7. The germline gives CDR1 MGHDK, CDR2 SYGVNS. The CDR3 is 14 residues long.

The V call is TRBV5-6, the J call TRBJ2-6; TCRdb's D call of TRBD2 is untestable without DNA. CDR3 size: 16 residues. In germline, CDR1 is SGHDT, CDR2 YYEEEE. The CDR3: CASSLARTSGANVLTF.

The V call is TRBV12-3 or TRBV12-4, the J call TRBJ2-3; TCRdb reports TRBD2, a call that lacks DNA to check it against. The length of the CDR3 is 16 residues. The CDR3 sequence: CASSFIPGLYTDTQYF.

The genes are TRBV3-1 and TRBJ2-7; TCRdb's assignment of TRBD1 cannot be checked, as there is no DNA. This CDR3 has 17 amino acids. CDR1 is LGHDT, CDR2 YNNKEL, per germline (reference sequence). The CDR3 loop is CASSQIQTGSTPYEQYF.

The chain couples TRBV7-9 to TRBJ1-4. Germline V gene data show CDR1 as SEHNR and CDR2 as FQNEAQ (reference sequence). The CDR3 consists of 13 residues. This chain's CDR3 is CASSLATNEKLFF. The complete variable domain, with remaining parts taken from reference TRBV7-9 and TRBJ1-4, reads DTGVSQNPRHKITKRGQNVTFRCDPISEHNRLYWYRQTLGQGPEFLTYFQNEAQLEKSRLLSDRFSAERPKGSFSTLEIQRTEQGDSAMYLCASSLATNEKLFFGSGTQLSVL.

This rearrangement joins TRBV7-9 to TRBJ1-1. The CDR3 sequence is 12 residues long. Germline assignment: CDR1 SEHNR and CDR2 FQNEAQ (reference sequence). The CDR3 loop reads CASSAADTEAFF.

The chain couples TRBV11-3 to TRBJ2-2. Germline V lookup: CDR1 SGHNT, CDR2 YENEEA. This CDR3 comprises 15 residues. The CDR3 spells CASSLVSENTGELFF.

The chain links TRBV4-1 to TRBJ2-1; TCRdb's D gene call, TRBD2, goes unchecked for lack of DNA. The CDR3 contains 16 residues. Germline V CDR1 and CDR2: MGHRA, YSYEKL. The CDR3 loop is CASSQQLAGGDRKQFF.

This chain uses TRBV12-3 or TRBV12-4 with TRBJ2-1. CDR3 length: 12 amino acids. The CDR3 reads CASSDSVNEQFF.

This chain uses TRBV20-1 with TRBJ2-7; TCRdb's D call of TRBD1 is untestable without DNA. The CDR3 length is 13 residues. Germline CDR1 is DFQATT and CDR2 is SNEGSKA (reference sequence). This CDR3 reads CSAPGTSPYEQYF.

This chain joins TRBV13 and TRBJ2-3; TCRdb's D call of TRBD1 is untestable without DNA. The CDR3 is made up of 16 amino acids. CDR1 and CDR2 from the germline V gene are PRHDT and FYEKMQ (reference sequence). CDR3: CASSLRGPDITDTQYF. Filled out from reference TRBV13 and TRBJ2-3, the complete variable domain reads AAGVIQSPRHLIKEKRETATLKCYPIPRHDTVYWYQQGPGQDPQFLISFYEKMQSDKGSIPDRFSAQQFSDYHSELNMSSLELGDSALYFCASSLRGPDITDTQYFGPGTRLTVL.

The gene calls are TRBV3-1 and TRBJ2-7. The CDR3 runs 13 residues. Germline V gene data show CDR1 as LGHDT and CDR2 as YNNKEL (reference sequence). The CDR3 loop reads CASRPDGSYEQYF.